These 7 T cell receptor beta chains originate from one sample sequenced in a study of T-cell reconstitution after alpha-beta-depleted transplantation in children. Preparation of the TCRbeta library used unique molecular identifiers. TCRdb analysed the PCR reads with MiXCR anew, one entry per CDR3 protein. Of 490,000 or so distinct CDR3 sequences listed, 10% were seen once; the top ten hold just over 2%. Specimen: PBMCs, collected before TCRalphabeta/CD19-depleted stem cell transplant. These TCRs come from a child aged 2-15 years with inherited bone marrow failure, due to receive a stem cell transplant.

This clonotype was observed at least ten times. J is TRBJ1-1 and V is TRBV7-9, with a possible D match to TRBD1 (5 bases). The CDR3 has 13 amino acids. The V end was cut by 5 bases, the J end by 5 bases, with 12 bases between. CDR1 and CDR2 (germline): SEHNR, FQNEAQ (reference sequence). The CDR3, as DNA: TGTGCCAGCAGCCATGAATGGGGGACTGAAGCTTTCTTT. Protein: CASSHEWGTEAFF. Complete variable domain (other parts from reference TRBV7-9 and TRBJ1-1): DTGVSQNPRHKITKRGQNVTFRCDPISEHNRLYWYRQTLGQGPEFLTYFQNEAQLEKSRLLSDRFSAERPKGSFSTLEIQRTEQGDSAMYLCASSHEWGTEAFFGQGTRLTVV.

This clonotype was seen many times. The chain recombines TRBV6-2 or TRBV6-3 with TRBJ2-6; D may be TRBD2 (5 bases). This CDR3 spans 13 amino acids. Germline CDR1 reads MNHEY; CDR2 reads SVGEGT. Between the trimmed V and J ends, which lost 7 bases and 7 bases, there was a span of 11 bases. CDR3 region: CASTRGQANVLTF. For the CDR3, the DNA is TGTGCCAGCACCCGAGGGCAAGCCAACGTCCTGACTTTC.

This clonotype showed up many times. This rearrangement joins TRBV29-1 to TRBJ2-7, with 9 bases that match TRBD2. V shed 7 bases, J shed 6 bases, and the junction held 16 bases outside the gene matches. The germline V gene has CDR1 SQVTM and CDR2 ANQGSEA. The CDR3 spans 15 residues. Here the CDR3 reads CSASPNSGRLGEQYF. CDR3 sequence (DNA): TGCAGCGCCTCCCCAAATAGCGGGAGATTGGGCGAGCAGTACTTC.

This clonotype was counted many times. The gene calls are TRBV4-3 and TRBJ2-7; D is perhaps TRBD1 (5 bases). Trimming stripped 8 bases from V and 0 bases from J, with 17 bases between. The CDR3 runs 15 residues. Germline V gene sequence: CDR1 LGHNA, CDR2 YSLEER. CDR3 DNA: TGCGCCAGCGGCTGGGGCCGACCGTCCTCCTACGAGCAGTACTTC. Amino acids: CASGWGRPSSYEQYF.

V is TRBV6-1 and J is TRBJ1-5, with D possibly matching TRBD1 (5 bases). Trimming removed 3 bases from V and 3 bases from J, with 9 bases in between. Germline V gives CDR1 MNHNS, CDR2 SASEGT. The CDR3 spans 14 residues. The CDR3 region has the DNA TGTGCCAGCAGTGAGGGGCCATTCAATCAGCCCCAGCATTTT. This codes for CASSEGPFNQPQHF.

This clonotype occurred a few times. The chain has TRBV9 and TRBJ2-1; D is possibly TRBD1 (5 bases). The CDR3 has 16 amino acids. Germline V gives CDR1 SGDLS, CDR2 YYNGEE. V was trimmed by 0 bases and J by 12 bases, leaving 22 bases between them. The CDR3 reads CASSVGDSLVVTVQFF. The CDR3 nucleotides read TGTGCCAGCAGCGTAGGTGATAGTTTGGTGGTGACAGTGCAGTTCTTC.

With regard to this clonotype: A junction boundary mismatches the germline segment, possibly from a read error. The CDR3 is CASGLAQGDYGYTF. In DNA form, the CDR3 reads TGTGCCAGCGGCTTAGCCCAGGGGGACTATGGCTACACCTTC. This rearrangement joins TRBV7-2 to TRBJ1-2, with TRBD1 identical over 7 bases. Germline V gene sequence: CDR1 SGHTA, CDR2 FQGNSA. The CDR3 sequence is 14 residues long.